The text below deals with one T cell receptor (beta chain). Its antigen is unidentified. This specimen comes from a study of shared clonotypes between healthy human individuals. Study-level information: There were three CD4 naive, three CD4 memory, two CD8 naive and one CD8 memory plates per donor.

Study results and caveats: Larger estimated richness was generally seen in naive subsets than in memory subsets. An expected dependence of interdonor clonotype sharing on sequencing depth was noted.

Profiling relied on immunoSEQ multiplex PCR, and the TCRdb table lists in-frame clones only, not all of them. The sample carries roughly 1.5 million clones, about 98% recorded once. This CDR3 comprises 14 residues. With 9 bases removed from V and 3 bases from J, the gap between germline ends came to 15 bases. Per germline, CDR1 SGHRS and CDR2 YFSETQ. J is TRBJ2-2 and V is TRBV5-1; D possibly corresponds to TRBD2 (6 bases). Sequenced sample: naive CD4+ T cells sorted from blood. Noted subset: CD45RA+ positively selected. The receptor was isolated from a man aged 25 to 40 in good health. The CDR3 here is CATQPGLYTGELFF. The CDR3 DNA is TGCGCCACCCAACCGGGACTGTACACCGGGGAGCTGTTTTTT.